These T cell receptor beta chains were read from a single sample in a study of circulating tumor DNA in untreated peripheral T-cell lymphoma. TCRdb's table, derived via immunoSEQ multiplex PCR, lists solely in-frame clones and lacks some. The table has some 500 clones, approximately 81% seen once. Sequenced input: cell-free DNA from blood serum. The receptors here all came from a human donor with peripheral T-cell lymphoma. CDR3s include the opening cysteine and the closing phenylalanine or tryptophan. A D gene is named only where the DNA matches it firmly. Only part of the rows carry a size: once, few, many, or a class if the clone is expanded.

abundance: once
d_gene: -
len: 12
j_gene: TRBJ1-2
v_gene: TRBV28
CDR3nt: TGTGCCAGCGCTACCTCTAACTATGGCTACACCTTC
CDR3aa: CASATSNYGYTF

abundance: -
d_gene: -
len: 16
j_gene: TRBJ2-7
v_gene: TRBV18
CDR3nt: TGTGCCAGCTCACCAAGTAGGGTTGGGACGAAGTACGAGCAGTACTTC
CDR3aa: CASSPSRVGTKYEQYF

abundance: -
d_gene: TRBD2
len: 12
j_gene: TRBJ2-5
v_gene: TRBV9
CDR3nt: TGTGCCAGCAGCCCGGGGGGTCAGACCCAGTACTTC
CDR3aa: CASSPGGQTQYF

abundance: -
d_gene: -
len: 15
j_gene: TRBJ2-3
v_gene: TRBV5-1
CDR3nt: TGCGCCAGCACCGCGTTAGGGACCAACACAGATACGCAGTATTTT
CDR3aa: CASTALGTNTDTQYF

abundance: few
d_gene: TRBD2
len: 16
j_gene: TRBJ2-3
v_gene: TRBV9
CDR3nt: TGTGCCAGCAGCGTGGGACTAGCGGGAGCAGCAGATACGCAGTATTTT
CDR3aa: CASSVGLAGAADTQYF

abundance: -
d_gene: -
len: 17
j_gene: TRBJ1-1
v_gene: TRBV5-6
CDR3nt: TGTGCCAGCAGCCAACGGTGGGCCTACGACATGAACACTGAAGCTTTCTTT
CDR3aa: CASSQRWAYDMNTEAFF

abundance: -
d_gene: -
len: 15
j_gene: TRBJ1-6
v_gene: TRBV27
CDR3nt: TGTGCCAGCCAGAGTTTTGGGGTTGGGAATTCACCCCTCCACTTT
CDR3aa: CASQSFGVGNSPLHF

abundance: -
d_gene: -
len: 12
j_gene: TRBJ1-1
v_gene: TRBV28
CDR3nt: TGTGCCATCAAAGGGCCCAACACTGAAGCTTTCTTT
CDR3aa: CAIKGPNTEAFF

abundance: -
d_gene: TRBD1
len: 17
j_gene: TRBJ1-1
v_gene: TRBV10-1
CDR3nt: TGCGCCAGCAGAGACCTAAATCAACAGGGGATGAACACTGAAGCTTTCTTT
CDR3aa: CASRDLNQQGMNTEAFF

abundance: -
d_gene: TRBD1
len: 15
j_gene: TRBJ2-5
v_gene: TRBV4-1
CDR3nt: TGCGCCAGCAGCCGCCGACAGGGCATGGGAGAGACCCAGTACTTC
CDR3aa: CASSRRQGMGETQYF

abundance: -
d_gene: -
len: 15
j_gene: TRBJ2-1
v_gene: TRBV28
CDR3nt: TGTGCCAGCAGTTTATCGGGGAGTGGGCACAATGAGCAGTTCTTC
CDR3aa: CASSLSGSGHNEQFF

abundance: few
d_gene: -
len: 16
j_gene: TRBJ1-1
v_gene: TRBV9
CDR3nt: TGTGCCAGCAGCCCTACAACGGGGAAGATGAACACTGAAGCTTTCTTT
CDR3aa: CASSPTTGKMNTEAFF

abundance: -
d_gene: -
len: 11
j_gene: TRBJ2-5
v_gene: TRBV5-1
CDR3nt: TGCGCCAGCAGCTCTCAAGAGACCCAGTACTTC
CDR3aa: CASSSQETQYF

abundance: once
d_gene: -
len: 14
j_gene: TRBJ1-1
v_gene: TRBV19
CDR3nt: TGTGCCAGTAGTATAGGGCACACGAACACTGAAGCTTTCTTT
CDR3aa: CASSIGHTNTEAFF

abundance: -
d_gene: TRBD1
len: 14
j_gene: TRBJ2-7
v_gene: TRBV5-1
CDR3nt: TGCGCCAGCAGCTTCGGGACAGGGTCTTACGAGCAGTACTTC
CDR3aa: CASSFGTGSYEQYF

abundance: -
d_gene: -
len: 14
j_gene: TRBJ2-3
v_gene: TRBV5-4
CDR3nt: TGTGCCAGCAGCCCGGGACTCCAGAGGGATACGCAGTATTTT
CDR3aa: CASSPGLQRDTQYF

abundance: once
d_gene: -
len: 14
j_gene: TRBJ2-1
v_gene: TRBV6-5
CDR3nt: TGTGCCACCATGCCCCCCGGGCGTTACAATGAGCAGTTCTTC
CDR3aa: CATMPPGRYNEQFF

abundance: -
d_gene: -
len: 14
j_gene: TRBJ2-1
v_gene: TRBV6-5
CDR3nt: TGTGCCAGCAGTTACGGCGGGAAGGGCAATGAGCAGTTCTTC
CDR3aa: CASSYGGKGNEQFF

abundance: -
d_gene: -
len: 16
j_gene: TRBJ1-6
v_gene: TRBV6-5
CDR3nt: TGTGCCAGCAGTTATCTTCACAGCTCCTATAATTCACCCCTCCACTTT
CDR3aa: CASSYLHSSYNSPLHF

abundance: -
d_gene: -
len: 16
j_gene: TRBJ2-2
v_gene: TRBV5-4
CDR3nt: TGTGCCAGCAGCCTCGGAGGGGCTCTAGGCACCGGGGAGCTGTTTTTT
CDR3aa: CASSLGGALGTGELFF

abundance: -
d_gene: -
len: 14
j_gene: TRBJ1-2
v_gene: TRBV28
CDR3nt: TGTGCCAGCAGTCGGACGGGGGCGTCATATGGCTACACCTTC
CDR3aa: CASSRTGASYGYTF

abundance: -
d_gene: -
len: 15
j_gene: TRBJ1-2
v_gene: TRBV7-9
CDR3nt: TGTGCCAGCAGCTCCCCGGCCGGGGGGCCGGGGGGCTACACCTTC
CDR3aa: CASSSPAGGPGGYTF

abundance: -
d_gene: -
len: 15
j_gene: TRBJ1-2
v_gene: TRBV28
CDR3nt: TGTGCCAGCAGTTTACTAGTTGGAGGGGGAGGTGGCTACACCTTC
CDR3aa: CASSLLVGGGGGYTF

abundance: once
d_gene: TRBD1
len: 15
j_gene: TRBJ2-5
v_gene: TRBV9
CDR3nt: TGTGCCAGCAGCCCTGGGACAGGGGATTATGTGACCCAGTACTTC
CDR3aa: CASSPGTGDYVTQYF

abundance: -
d_gene: TRBD2
len: 15
j_gene: TRBJ2-1
v_gene: TRBV25-1
CDR3nt: TGTGCCAGCAGTGAAACTAGCGGGGGGTACAATGAGCAGTTCTTC
CDR3aa: CASSETSGGYNEQFF

abundance: -
d_gene: TRBD2
len: 16
j_gene: TRBJ2-1
v_gene: TRBV28
CDR3nt: TGTGCCAGCAGTTCGTTCGGCAGCGGGATTGACAATGAGCAGTTCTTC
CDR3aa: CASSSFGSGIDNEQFF

abundance: -
d_gene: TRBD1
len: 14
j_gene: TRBJ1-1
v_gene: TRBV19
CDR3nt: TGTGCCAGTAGTAAAGACAGGGGCGGGACTGAAGCTTTCTTT
CDR3aa: CASSKDRGGTEAFF

abundance: -
d_gene: TRBD1
len: 14
j_gene: TRBJ2-7
v_gene: TRBV11-2
CDR3nt: TGTGCCAGCAGCTTGGACAGGGGGCTTAACGAGCAGTACTTC
CDR3aa: CASSLDRGLNEQYF

abundance: -
d_gene: -
len: 18
j_gene: TRBJ2-6
v_gene: TRBV28
CDR3nt: TGTGCCAGCAGTTTATGGGTGGGGGGTCCCTCTGGGGCCAACGTCCTGACTTTC
CDR3aa: CASSLWVGGPSGANVLTF

abundance: -
d_gene: -
len: 15
j_gene: TRBJ2-2
v_gene: TRBV6-5
CDR3nt: TGTGCCAGCAGTTACGTGCCCATTTACACCGGGGAGCTGTTTTTT
CDR3aa: CASSYVPIYTGELFF

abundance: -
d_gene: -
len: 16
j_gene: TRBJ2-5
v_gene: TRBV7-2
CDR3nt: TGTGCCAGCAGACCACCTAGGGCGGGACGGGGTGAGACCCAGTACTTC
CDR3aa: CASRPPRAGRGETQYF

abundance: -
d_gene: -
len: 14
j_gene: TRBJ2-4
v_gene: TRBV4-2
CDR3nt: TGTGCCAGCAGCCAAGGGGACGGAAAAAACATTCAGTACTTC
CDR3aa: CASSQGDGKNIQYF

abundance: -
d_gene: -
len: 14
j_gene: TRBJ2-2
v_gene: TRBV19
CDR3nt: TGTGCCAGTAGTATCCGGGCAGGCACCGGGGAGCTGTTTTTT
CDR3aa: CASSIRAGTGELFF

abundance: -
d_gene: TRBD1
len: 15
j_gene: TRBJ1-2
v_gene: TRBV19
CDR3nt: TGTGCCAGTAGTATCGGACAGGCCGCTAACTATGGCTACACCTTC
CDR3aa: CASSIGQAANYGYTF

abundance: -
d_gene: -
len: 13
j_gene: TRBJ2-3
v_gene: TRBV4-3
CDR3nt: TGCGCCAGCAGGGGGGCTAGCACAGATACGCAGTATTTT
CDR3aa: CASRGASTDTQYF

abundance: -
d_gene: -
len: 15
j_gene: TRBJ2-7
v_gene: TRBV27
CDR3nt: TGTGCCAGCAGTTTGATGGGGGCAATAGTCAACGAGCAGTACTTC
CDR3aa: CASSLMGAIVNEQYF

abundance: -
d_gene: TRBD1
len: 15
j_gene: TRBJ2-7
v_gene: TRBV4-2
CDR3nt: TGTGCCAGCAGCTCTCCGACAGGGGGAAGGGGCGAGCAGTACTTC
CDR3aa: CASSSPTGGRGEQYF

abundance: -
d_gene: -
len: 13
j_gene: TRBJ2-5
v_gene: TRBV19
CDR3nt: TGTGCCAGTAGTATCATAGGTCAAGAGACCCAGTACTTC
CDR3aa: CASSIIGQETQYF

abundance: -
d_gene: -
len: 13
j_gene: TRBJ1-1
v_gene: TRBV5-4
CDR3nt: TGTGCCAGCAGCTTGGACAAGAACACTGAAGCTTTCTTT
CDR3aa: CASSLDKNTEAFF

abundance: -
d_gene: TRBD2
len: 13
j_gene: TRBJ2-3
v_gene: TRBV9
CDR3nt: TGTACCAGCAGCTTTGGGGGGGCAGATACGCAGTATTTT
CDR3aa: CTSSFGGADTQYF